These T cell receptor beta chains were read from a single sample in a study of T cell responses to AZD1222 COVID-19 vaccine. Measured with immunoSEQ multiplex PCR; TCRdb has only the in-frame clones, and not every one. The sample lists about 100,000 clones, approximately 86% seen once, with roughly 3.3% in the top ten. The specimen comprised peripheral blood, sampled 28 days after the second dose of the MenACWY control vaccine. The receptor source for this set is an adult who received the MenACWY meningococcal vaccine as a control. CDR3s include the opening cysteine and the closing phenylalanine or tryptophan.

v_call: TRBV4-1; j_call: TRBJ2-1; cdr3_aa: CASSLTGTGDEQFF
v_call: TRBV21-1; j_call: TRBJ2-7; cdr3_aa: CASSKDTYEQYF
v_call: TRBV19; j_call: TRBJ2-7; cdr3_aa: CASSAAGTEFTYEQYF
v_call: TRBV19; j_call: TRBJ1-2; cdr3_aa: CASSPSGVNYGYTF
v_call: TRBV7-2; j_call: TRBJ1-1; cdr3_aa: CASSLRGGAEAFF
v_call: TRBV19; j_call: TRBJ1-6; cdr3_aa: CASSIDFDSPLHF
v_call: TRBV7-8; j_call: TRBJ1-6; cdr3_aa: CASSLSSRGGNSPLHF
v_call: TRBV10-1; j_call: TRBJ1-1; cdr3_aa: CASSQGSGTEAFF
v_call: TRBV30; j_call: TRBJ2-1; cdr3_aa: CAWSWSGGSYNEQFF
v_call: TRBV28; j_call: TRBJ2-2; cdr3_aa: CASRNTGNTGELFF
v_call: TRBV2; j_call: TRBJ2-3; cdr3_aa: CASGGLAGRTDTQYF
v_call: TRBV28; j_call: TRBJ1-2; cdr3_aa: CASSLGGRALYRGYTF
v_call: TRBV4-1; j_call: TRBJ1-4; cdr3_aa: CASSHHDGATNEKLFF
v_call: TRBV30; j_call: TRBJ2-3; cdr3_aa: CALDRGQITDTQYF
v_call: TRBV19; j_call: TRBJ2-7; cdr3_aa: CASSVGPTGNRYEQYF
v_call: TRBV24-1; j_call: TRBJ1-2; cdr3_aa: CATSDPHVTGTYGYTF
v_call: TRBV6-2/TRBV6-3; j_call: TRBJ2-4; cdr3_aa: CASSYPTARGGGSLAKNIQYF
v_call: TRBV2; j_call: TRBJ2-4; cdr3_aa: CASSEWSRAAKNIQYF
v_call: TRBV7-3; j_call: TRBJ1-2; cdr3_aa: CASSSQQGPYGYTF
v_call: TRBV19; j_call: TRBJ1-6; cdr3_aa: CASSIGSAEHSPLHF
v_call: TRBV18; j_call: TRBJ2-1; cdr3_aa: CASSPVTGADEQFF
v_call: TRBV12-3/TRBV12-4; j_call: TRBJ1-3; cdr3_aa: CASSLIRNTIYF
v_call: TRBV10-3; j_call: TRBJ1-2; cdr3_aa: CAISESQDYGYTF
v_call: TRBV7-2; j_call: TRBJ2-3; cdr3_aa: CASSLIGDTQYF
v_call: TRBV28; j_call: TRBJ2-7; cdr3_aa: CASSRGLRLTYEQYF
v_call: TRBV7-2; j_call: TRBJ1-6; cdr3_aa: CASSLSGLPLSPLHF
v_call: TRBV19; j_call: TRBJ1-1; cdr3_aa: CASSMRAGEAFF
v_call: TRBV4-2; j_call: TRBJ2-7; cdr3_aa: CASSQDETGGSYEQYF
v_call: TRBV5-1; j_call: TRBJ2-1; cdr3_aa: CASSWQRGGEDEQFF
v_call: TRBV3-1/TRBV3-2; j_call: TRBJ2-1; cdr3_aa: CASSLTSGGYNEQFF
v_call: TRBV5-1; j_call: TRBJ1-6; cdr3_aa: CASSLVYSRNNSPLHF
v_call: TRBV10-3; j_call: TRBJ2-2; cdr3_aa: CAIAGGANTGELFF
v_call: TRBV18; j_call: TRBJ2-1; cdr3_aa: CASSPPGVVNEQFF
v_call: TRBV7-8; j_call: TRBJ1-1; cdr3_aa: CASSSQGQVLTEAFF
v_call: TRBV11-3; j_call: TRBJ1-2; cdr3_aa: CASGTGVSYGYTF